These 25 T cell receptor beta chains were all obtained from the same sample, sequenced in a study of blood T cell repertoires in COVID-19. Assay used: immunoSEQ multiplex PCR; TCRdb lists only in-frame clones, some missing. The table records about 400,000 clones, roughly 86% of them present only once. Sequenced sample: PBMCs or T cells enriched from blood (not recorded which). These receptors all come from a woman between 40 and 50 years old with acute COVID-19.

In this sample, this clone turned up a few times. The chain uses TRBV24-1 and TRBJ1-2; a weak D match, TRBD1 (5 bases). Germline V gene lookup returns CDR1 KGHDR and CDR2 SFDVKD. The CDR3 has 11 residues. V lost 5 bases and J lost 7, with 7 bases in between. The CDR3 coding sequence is TGTGCCACCAGTGCAGGGTTTGGCTACACCTTC. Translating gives CATSAGFGYTF.

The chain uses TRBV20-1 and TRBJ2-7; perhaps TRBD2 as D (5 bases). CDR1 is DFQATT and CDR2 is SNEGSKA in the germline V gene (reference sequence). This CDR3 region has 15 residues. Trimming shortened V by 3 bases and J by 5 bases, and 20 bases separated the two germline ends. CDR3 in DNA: TGCAGTGCTAGTTCAGCCGGGATCAAGGGCCACGAGCAGTACTTC. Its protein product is CSASSAGIKGHEQYF.

The chain's CDR3 is CASRPGQSYGYTF. The CDR3 DNA is TGCGCCAGCAGACCGGGACAAAGCTATGGCTACACCTTC. The chain carries TRBV5-1 and TRBJ1-2, with D tentatively TRBD1 (6 bases). The V end was cut by 5 bases, the J end by 4 bases, with 12 bases between. This CDR3 comprises 13 residues. Germline CDR1 SGHRS, CDR2 YFSETQ.

The CDR3 region has the DNA TGTGCCAGCAGCCCCCGGGGGGGAGAGGGCTACACCTTC. It encodes CASSPRGGEGYTF. V gene TRBV13 combines with J gene TRBJ1-2, with D possibly TRBD1 on 5 matching bases. From germline, CDR1 is PRHDT and CDR2 FYEKMQ (reference sequence). This CDR3 has 13 residues. V lost 5 bases and J lost 8, with 15 bases in between.

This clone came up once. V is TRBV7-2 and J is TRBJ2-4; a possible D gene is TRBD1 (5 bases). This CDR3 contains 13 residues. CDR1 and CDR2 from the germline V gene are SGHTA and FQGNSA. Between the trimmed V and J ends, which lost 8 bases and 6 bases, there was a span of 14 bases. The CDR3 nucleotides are TGTGCCAGCGGACCAGACAGACGAAACATTCAGTACTTC. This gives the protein CASGPDRRNIQYF.

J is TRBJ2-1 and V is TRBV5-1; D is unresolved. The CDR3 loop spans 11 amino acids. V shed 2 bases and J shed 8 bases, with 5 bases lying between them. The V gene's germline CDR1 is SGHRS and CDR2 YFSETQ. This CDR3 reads CASSLSDEQFF. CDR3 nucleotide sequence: TGCGCCAGCAGCTTAAGCGATGAGCAGTTCTTC. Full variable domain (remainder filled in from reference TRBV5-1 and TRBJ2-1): KAGVTQTPRYLIKTRGQQVTLSCSPISGHRSVSWYQQTPGQGLQFLFEYFSETQRNKGNFPGRFSGRQFSNSRSEMNVSTLELGDSALYLCASSLSDEQFFGPGTRLTVL.

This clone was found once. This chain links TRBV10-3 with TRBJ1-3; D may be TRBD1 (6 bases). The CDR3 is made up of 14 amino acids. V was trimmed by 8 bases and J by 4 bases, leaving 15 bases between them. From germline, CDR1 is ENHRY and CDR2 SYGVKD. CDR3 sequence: CAIPPQGTGNTIYF. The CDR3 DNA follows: TGTGCCATCCCCCCGCAGGGGACGGGAAACACCATATATTTT.

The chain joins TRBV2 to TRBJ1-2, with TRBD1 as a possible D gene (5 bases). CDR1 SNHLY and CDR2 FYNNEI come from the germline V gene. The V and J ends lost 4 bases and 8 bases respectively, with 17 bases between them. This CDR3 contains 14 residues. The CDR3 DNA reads TGTGCCAGCAGTGTGGGGCTGTGGTTGGGCGGCTACACCTTC. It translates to CASSVGLWLGGYTF.

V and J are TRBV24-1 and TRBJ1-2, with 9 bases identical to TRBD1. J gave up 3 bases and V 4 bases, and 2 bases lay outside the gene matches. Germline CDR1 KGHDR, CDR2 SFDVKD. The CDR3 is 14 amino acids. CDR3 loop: CATSERTGDYGYTF. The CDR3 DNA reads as TGTGCCACCAGTGAGAGGACAGGGGACTATGGCTACACCTTC.

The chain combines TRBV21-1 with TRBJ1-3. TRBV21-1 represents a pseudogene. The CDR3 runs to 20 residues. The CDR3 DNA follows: TGTGCCAGCAGCAAAGGAGAATCCGGCGGGGGGCGGAATACTGGAAACACCATATATTTT. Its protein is CASSKGESGGGRNTGNTIYF.

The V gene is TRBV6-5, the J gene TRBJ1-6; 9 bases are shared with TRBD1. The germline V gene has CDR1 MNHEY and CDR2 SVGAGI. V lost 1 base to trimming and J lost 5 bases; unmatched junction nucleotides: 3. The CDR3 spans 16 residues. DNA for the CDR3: TGTGCCAGCAGTTACTTAGGACAGGGGAATAATTCACCCCTCCACTTT. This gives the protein CASSYLGQGNNSPLHF.

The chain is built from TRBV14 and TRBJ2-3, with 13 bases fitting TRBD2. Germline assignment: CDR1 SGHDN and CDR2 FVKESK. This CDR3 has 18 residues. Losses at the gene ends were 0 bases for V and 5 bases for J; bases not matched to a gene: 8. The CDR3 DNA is TGTGCCAGCAGCCAAGAGACTAGCGGGGGGCCCGGGGGAGATACGCAGTATTTT. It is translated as CASSQETSGGPGGDTQYF. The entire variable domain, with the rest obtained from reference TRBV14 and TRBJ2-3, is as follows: EAGVTQFPSHSVIEKGQTVTLRCDPISGHDNLYWYRRVMGKEIKFLLHFVKESKQDESGMPNNRFLAERTGGTYSTLKVQPAELEDSGVYFCASSQETSGGPGGDTQYFGPGTRLTVL.

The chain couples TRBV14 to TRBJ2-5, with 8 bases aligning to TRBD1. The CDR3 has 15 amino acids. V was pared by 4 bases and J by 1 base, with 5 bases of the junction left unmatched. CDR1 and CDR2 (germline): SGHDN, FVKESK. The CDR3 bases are TGTGCCAGCAGCCGGAACAGGGGGACCCAAGAGACCCAGTACTTC. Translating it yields CASSRNRGTQETQYF. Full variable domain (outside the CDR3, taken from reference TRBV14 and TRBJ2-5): EAGVTQFPSHSVIEKGQTVTLRCDPISGHDNLYWYRRVMGKEIKFLLHFVKESKQDESGMPNNRFLAERTGGTYSTLKVQPAELEDSGVYFCASSRNRGTQETQYFGPGTRLLVL.

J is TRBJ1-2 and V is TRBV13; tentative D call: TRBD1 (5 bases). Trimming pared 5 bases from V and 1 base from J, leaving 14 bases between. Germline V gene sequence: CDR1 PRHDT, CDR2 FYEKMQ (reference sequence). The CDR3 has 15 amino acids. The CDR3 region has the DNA TGTGCCAGCAGCGCGGGACGGAAAAGTAACTATGGCTACACCTTC. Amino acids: CASSAGRKSNYGYTF.

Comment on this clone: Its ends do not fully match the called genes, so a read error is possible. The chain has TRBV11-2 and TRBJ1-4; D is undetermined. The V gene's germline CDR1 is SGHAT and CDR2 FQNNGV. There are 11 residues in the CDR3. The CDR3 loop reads CASSLDNGLFF. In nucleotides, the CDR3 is TGTGCCAGCAGCCTAGACAACGGACTGTTTTTT.

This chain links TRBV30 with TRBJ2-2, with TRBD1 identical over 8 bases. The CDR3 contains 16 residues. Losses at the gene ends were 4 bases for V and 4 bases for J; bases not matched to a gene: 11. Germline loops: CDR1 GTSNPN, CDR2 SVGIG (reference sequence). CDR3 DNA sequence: TGTGCCTGGAAACGGACAGGGTCCCGAATCACCGGGGAGCTGTTTTTT. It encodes CAWKRTGSRITGELFF.

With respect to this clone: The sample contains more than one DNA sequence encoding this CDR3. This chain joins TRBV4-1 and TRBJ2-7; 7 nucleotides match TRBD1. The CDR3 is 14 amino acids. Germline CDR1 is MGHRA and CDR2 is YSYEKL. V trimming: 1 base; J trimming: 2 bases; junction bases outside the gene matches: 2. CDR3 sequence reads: CASSQGQGTYEQYF. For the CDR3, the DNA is TGCGCCAGCAGCCAAGGACAGGGCACCTACGAGCAGTACTTC.

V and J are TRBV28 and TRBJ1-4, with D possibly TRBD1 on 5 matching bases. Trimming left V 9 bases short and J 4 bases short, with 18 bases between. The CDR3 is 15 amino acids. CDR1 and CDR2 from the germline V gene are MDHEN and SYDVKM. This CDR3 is CASSSGQGFNEKLFF. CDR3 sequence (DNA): TGTGCCAGTAGTAGTGGACAAGGCTTTAATGAAAAACTGTTTTTT.

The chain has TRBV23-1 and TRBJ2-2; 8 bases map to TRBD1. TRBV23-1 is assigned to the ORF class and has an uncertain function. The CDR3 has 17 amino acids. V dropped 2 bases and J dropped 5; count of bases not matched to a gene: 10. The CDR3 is CASSQTLGQGPTGELFF. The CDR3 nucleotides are TGCGCCAGCAGTCAAACTTTAGGACAGGGTCCAACCGGGGAGCTGTTTTTT.

The CDR3 protein is CASSPTQGPYGYTF. The CDR3 DNA is TGCGCCAGCAGCCCCACACAGGGACCCTATGGCTACACCTTC. The V and J genes are TRBV4-1 and TRBJ1-2, with D perhaps TRBD1 (6 bases). The germline V and J ends were trimmed by 4 bases and 4 bases, with 13 bases remaining between them. CDR3 size: 14 residues. Germline CDR1 and CDR2: MGHRA and YSYEKL.

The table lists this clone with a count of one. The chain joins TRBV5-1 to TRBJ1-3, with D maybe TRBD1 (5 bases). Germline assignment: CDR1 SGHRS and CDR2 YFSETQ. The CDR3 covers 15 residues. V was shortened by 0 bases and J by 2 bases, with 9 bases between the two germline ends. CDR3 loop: CASSLAIGAGNTIYF. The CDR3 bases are TGCGCCAGCAGCTTGGCCATAGGGGCTGGAAACACCATATATTTT.

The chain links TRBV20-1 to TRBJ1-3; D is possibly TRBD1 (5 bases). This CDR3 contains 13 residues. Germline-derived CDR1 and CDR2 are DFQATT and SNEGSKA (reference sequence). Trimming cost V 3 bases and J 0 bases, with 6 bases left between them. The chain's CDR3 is CSASDSSGNTIYF. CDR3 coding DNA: TGCAGTGCTAGTGACAGCTCTGGAAACACCATATATTTT.

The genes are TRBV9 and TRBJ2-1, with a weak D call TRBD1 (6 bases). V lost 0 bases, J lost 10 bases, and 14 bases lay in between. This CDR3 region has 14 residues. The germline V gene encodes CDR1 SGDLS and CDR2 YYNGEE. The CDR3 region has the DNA TGTGCCAGCAGCGTAGTTGAAGCGAGGGGGGAGCAGTTCTTC. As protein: CASSVVEARGEQFF.

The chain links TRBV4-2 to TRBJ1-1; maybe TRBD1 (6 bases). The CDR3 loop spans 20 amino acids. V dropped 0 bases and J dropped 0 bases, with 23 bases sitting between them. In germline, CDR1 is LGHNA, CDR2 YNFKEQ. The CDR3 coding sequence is TGTGCCAGCAGCCAAGATCCGAGTTGGGGGGGGCGTTTCATGAACACTGAAGCTTTCTTT. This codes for CASSQDPSWGGRFMNTEAFF.

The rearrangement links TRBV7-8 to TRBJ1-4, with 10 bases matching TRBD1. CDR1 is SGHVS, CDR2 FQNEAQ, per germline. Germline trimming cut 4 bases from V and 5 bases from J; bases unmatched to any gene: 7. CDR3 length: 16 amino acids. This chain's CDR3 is CASSSGQGVLNEKLFF. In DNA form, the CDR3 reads TGTGCCAGCAGCTCCGGACAGGGGGTTTTAAATGAAAAACTGTTTTTT.